This T cell receptor beta chain was recorded in a study of glioma-infiltrating T cells. Background on the study: Target coverage was about 4.5- to 11-fold for roughly one million blood T cells.

This clonotype was counted many times. What it binds is unknown. Study-level results: Very few CDR3 sequences were shared between tissue and blood.

V lost 2 bases and J lost 1; bases outside the gene matches: 11. Germline V CDR1 and CDR2: SGHTA, FQGNSA. The CDR3 is 18 amino acids. Amplification of TCR alpha and beta CDR3 regions from RNA used iRepertoire nested multiplex PCR. TCRdb independently ran MiXCR on the multiplex PCR reads; one entry per CDR3 protein. The sample includes approximately 400,000 distinct CDR3 sequences, roughly two fifths of them seen just once. V usage is TRBV7-2 and J usage is TRBJ1-5; TRBD1 agrees at 7 bases. The sample taken for sequencing was glioma tissue, nonneoplastic brain tissue, or PBMCs (not recorded which). This receptor was taken from a human donor with low-grade glioma or glioblastoma, undergoing nonglioma brain surgery, or in good health (not recorded which). The CDR3 bases are TGTGCCAGCAGCTTATACTGGGCAGGGGGAGGGAGCAATCAGCCCCAGCATTTT. It translates to CASSLYWAGGGSNQPQHF.